Listed below are T cell receptor beta chains from one sample, sequenced in a study of cytomegalovirus exposure and HLA in healthy donors. Profiled with immunoSEQ multiplex PCR; TCRdb holds only in-frame clones, not every one. Of 150,000 to 200,000 clones detected, 80% to 90% appear once; the ten largest clones hold 1.7%. Sequencing input: PBMCs. The receptors stem from a middle-aged man in good health and CMV-seropositive. CDR3s include the opening cysteine and the closing phenylalanine or tryptophan. The D gene is left open where the match is weak. Only part of the rows carry a size: once, few, many, or a class if the clone is expanded.

TRBD1	TRBV2	NA	TRBJ1-5	TGTGCCAGCAGTGGGACAGGGGGCGCGAGTCAGCCCCAGCATTTT	CASSGTGGASQPQHF
TRBD2	TRBV6-1	once	TRBJ2-1	TGTGCCAGCTCTAGCGGGCCCTCCAATGAGCAGTTCTTC	CASSSGPSNEQFF
NA	TRBV4-3	NA	TRBJ2-1	TGCGCCAGCAGCCAAGATATGTGGCCACCCTACAATGAGCAGTTCTTC	CASSQDMWPPYNEQFF
TRBD1	TRBV30	NA	TRBJ1-1	TGTGCCTGGAGGGACAGGGGGCTGGGTACTGAAGCTTTCTTT	CAWRDRGLGTEAFF
NA	TRBV7-9	NA	TRBJ1-1	TGTGCCAGCAGCTTAGTGGGTGCGGGTCCCGAAGCTTTCTTT	CASSLVGAGPEAFF
NA	TRBV15	NA	TRBJ1-2	TGTGCCACTGGACGGGGACAAGCTAACTATGGCTACACCTTC	CATGRGQANYGYTF
NA	TRBV5-4	few	TRBJ1-2	TGTGCCAGCTCCGGGGAGGTGGGCGGCCCCTATGGCTACACCTTC	CASSGEVGGPYGYTF
TRBD2	TRBV5-4	NA	TRBJ2-1	TGTGCCAGCAGCTCAAGCGGGAGCTCCTACAATGAGCAGTTCTTC	CASSSSGSSYNEQFF
TRBD2	TRBV28	NA	TRBJ2-2	TGTGCCAGCAGTTTAGTAGCGGGAGGGCTTGGCGGGGAGCTGTTTTTT	CASSLVAGGLGGELFF
TRBD1	TRBV7-2	NA	TRBJ2-7	TGTGCCAGCAGCTCGTGGACAGGGGCGGACGAGCAGTACTTC	CASSSWTGADEQYF
NA	TRBV6-1	NA	TRBJ2-7	TGTGCCAGCAGGCCTTACTCCCAGGGCTACGAGCAGTACTTC	CASRPYSQGYEQYF
NA	TRBV18	NA	TRBJ1-5	TGTGCCAGCTCACCCACTGAGACTAATCAGCCCCAGCATTTT	CASSPTETNQPQHF
NA	TRBV27	NA	TRBJ2-7	TGTGCCAGCAGTTCAGACTACGAGCAGTACTTC	CASSSDYEQYF
NA	TRBV28	NA	TRBJ2-7	TGTGCCAGCGGGGGGGCAGGGAGCGACGAGCAGTACTTC	CASGGAGSDEQYF
NA	TRBV10-3	NA	TRBJ1-5	TGTGCCATCAGGACAGACAATCAGCCCCAGCATTTT	CAIRTDNQPQHF
TRBD2	TRBV5-1	NA	TRBJ2-1	TGCGCCAGCAGCTTGACTAGCGGCAACAATGAGCAGTTCTTC	CASSLTSGNNEQFF
TRBD1	TRBV7-9	NA	TRBJ2-1	TGTGCCAGCAGCCCCGGCCTGGGACAGAGCTCCTACAATGAGCAGTTCTTC	CASSPGLGQSSYNEQFF
TRBD2	TRBV9	NA	TRBJ2-2	TGTGCCAGCAGCGTATCGGCGGGAGGGGACACCGGGGAGCTGTTTTTT	CASSVSAGGDTGELFF
NA	TRBV5-1	few	TRBJ2-7	TGCGCCAGCAGCTTGGCCCTGGGCGCCTACGAGCAGTACTTC	CASSLALGAYEQYF
TRBD1	TRBV25-1	few	TRBJ1-1	TGTGCCAGCAGTGAATGGGTCGAGGGGGCGGGGGAAGCTTTCTTT	CASSEWVEGAGEAFF
NA	TRBV7-9	NA	TRBJ1-1	TGTGCCAGCAGCTTATCGGTGATGAACACTGAAGCTTTCTTT	CASSLSVMNTEAFF
TRBD2	TRBV6-5	NA	TRBJ2-1	TGTGCCAGCAGTCGTCTAGCGGGAGGGCCAAATGAGCAGTTCTTC	CASSRLAGGPNEQFF
NA	TRBV30	NA	TRBJ1-1	TGTGCCTGCCTGCCAGGGGTGGTGGACACTGAAGCTTTCTTT	CACLPGVVDTEAFF
NA	TRBV7-8	NA	TRBJ1-1	TGTGCCAGCAGCTTAGCACAGAACACTGAAGCTTTCTTT	CASSLAQNTEAFF
NA	TRBV19	NA	TRBJ1-5	TGTGCCAGTAGGACAGAATCTAGCAATCAGCCCCAGCATTTT	CASRTESSNQPQHF
NA	TRBV15	NA	TRBJ1-2	TGTGCCACCAGCAGAGTAGTCAGGAACTATGGCTACACCTTC	CATSRVVRNYGYTF
NA	TRBV5-1	NA	TRBJ1-1	TGCGCCAGCAGCTTGGTGGGCAGAAACCGTGAAGCTTTCTTT	CASSLVGRNREAFF